These 17 T cell receptor beta chains came from one sample sequenced in a study of PD-L1 blockade in urothelial cancer. The assay was immunoSEQ multiplex PCR, and TCRdb's table has in-frame clones only and misses some. Among around 66,000 clones, 88% were seen once, and the ten largest hold 11%. As for time point: peripheral blood 6 weeks after treatment start. The sample consisted of PBMCs, taken around atezolizumab (anti-PD-L1) treatment. The source is a man aged 60 to 75 with urothelial cancer.

A remark on this clone: The same CDR3 can be traced to other DNA sequences in this sample. J is TRBJ2-7 and V is TRBV6-5; TRBD1 agrees at 10 bases. CDR1 MNHEY and CDR2 SVGAGI come from the germline V gene. The CDR3 has 13 residues. V trimming: 5 bases; J trimming: 3 bases; junction bases outside the gene matches: 1. The DNA of the CDR3 is TGTGCCAGCAGTAGGGACAGGGGCTACGAGCAGTACTTC. It translates to CASSRDRGYEQYF.

V and J are TRBV19 and TRBJ1-1, with D possibly matching TRBD1 (5 bases). V was trimmed by 2 bases and J by 0 bases, leaving 13 bases between them. Germline V gene data show CDR1 as LNHDA and CDR2 as SQIVND (reference sequence). The CDR3 has 16 residues. CDR3 region: CASSITPTVMNTEAFF. In DNA form, the CDR3 reads TGTGCCAGTAGTATAACCCCGACAGTCATGAACACTGAAGCTTTCTTT.

This clone was observed a handful of times. The V gene is TRBV5-1, the J gene TRBJ1-5; the match to TRBD1 covers 9 bases. Unmatched junction bases numbered 2, after V lost 3 bases and J lost 4 bases. CDR1 is SGHRS and CDR2 is YFSETQ in the germline V gene. This CDR3 region has 14 residues. CDR3 region: CASSSGQGNQPQHF. The CDR3 DNA is TGCGCCAGCAGCTCTGGACAGGGGAATCAGCCCCAGCATTTT.

This clone was seen a few times. The gene calls are TRBV11-2 and TRBJ2-2; 9 positions match TRBD1. In germline, CDR1 is SGHAT, CDR2 FQNNGV. This CDR3 has 17 amino acids. V shed 5 bases and J 1 base; nucleotides not matched to a gene: 8. The CDR3 DNA reads TGTGCCAGCAGCGTCCGGAGGGACAGGGTGAACACCGGGGAGCTGTTTTTT. Translating it yields CASSVRRDRVNTGELFF.

The chain joins TRBV5-5 to TRBJ2-5, with D possibly being TRBD2 (5 bases). From germline, CDR1 is SGHKS and CDR2 YYEKEE (reference sequence). V was trimmed by 0 bases and J by 2 bases, leaving 11 bases between them. The CDR3 covers 15 residues. The CDR3 bases are TGTGCCAGCAGCTTGGATCAGCGGAGTCAAGAGACCCAGTACTTC. This encodes CASSLDQRSQETQYF.

V usage is TRBV30 and J usage is TRBJ2-3; 11 positions agree with TRBD2. The CDR3 is 14 residues long. The germline gives CDR1 GTSNPN, CDR2 SVGIG (reference sequence). Unmatched junction bases numbered 5, after V lost 5 bases and J lost 4 bases. Here the CDR3 reads CAWETSGNADTQYF. The CDR3 DNA reads TGTGCCTGGGAGACTAGCGGGAACGCAGATACGCAGTATTTT.

The chain couples TRBV28 to TRBJ2-7, with 9 nucleotides matching TRBD2. V shed 5 bases and J 3 bases; nucleotides not matched to a gene: 5. In germline, CDR1 is MDHEN, CDR2 SYDVKM. The CDR3 is 14 residues long. For the CDR3, the DNA is TGTGCCAGCAGTCAGGGTAGCGGGAGCTACGAGCAGTACTTC. Its protein is CASSQGSGSYEQYF.

This clone is a singleton in its sample. The V call is TRBV7-9, the J call TRBJ2-7; D is undetermined. CDR1 is SEHNR and CDR2 is FQNEAQ in the germline V gene (reference sequence). The CDR3 sequence is 12 residues long. With 4 bases removed from V and 4 bases from J, the gap between germline ends came to 8 bases. CDR3 region: CASSYIKYEQYF. CDR3 DNA: TGTGCCAGCAGCTACATCAAATACGAGCAGTACTTC.

This clone was seen just once. The chain has TRBV5-8 and TRBJ2-7; 12 nucleotides agree with TRBD2. Trimming cost V 0 bases and J 3 bases; bases outside gene matches: 4. This CDR3 has 16 amino acids. CDR1 SGHTS and CDR2 YDEGEE come from the germline V gene. CDR3: CASSLGSSGRGYEQYF. In DNA, the CDR3 is TGTGCCAGCAGCTTGGGATCTAGCGGGAGGGGCTACGAGCAGTACTTC. The variable domain in full, completed from reference TRBV5-8 and TRBJ2-7, reads EAGVTQSPTHLIKTRGQQATLRCSPISGHTSVYWYQQALGLGLQFLLWYDEGEERNRGNFPPRFSGRQFPNYSSELNVNALELEDSALYLCASSLGSSGRGYEQYFGPGTRLTVT.

Concerning this clone: One end of the junction does not line up with germline, which may come from a read error. This specimen includes other DNA sequences encoding the same CDR3. The chain carries TRBV30 and TRBJ2-5, with 10 bases identical to TRBD2. Looked up from germline, CDR1 is GTSNPN and CDR2 is SVGIG (reference sequence). CDR3 length equals 14 residues. CDR3 DNA: TGTGCTTGGAGTGTACTAGCGGGGAAAGAGACCCAGTACTTC. Amino acids: CAWSVLAGKETQYF. Drawing the rest from reference TRBV30 and TRBJ2-5, the complete variable domain is SQTIHQWPATLVQPVGSPLSLECTVEGTSNPNLYWYRQAAGRGLQLLFYSVGIGQISSEVPQNLSASRPQDRQFILSSKKLLLSDSGFYLCAWSVLAGKETQYFGPGTRLLVL.

The DNA of the CDR3 is TGTGCCAGCAGCTTAGTGGCAGGTATGAACACTGAAGCTTTCTTT. It yields the protein CASSLVAGMNTEAFF. This rearrangement joins TRBV7-8 to TRBJ1-1; no clear D gene. The CDR3 runs to 15 residues. V gave up 1 base and J gave up 0 bases, with 9 bases separating them. Per the germline V gene, CDR1 is SGHVS and CDR2 is FQNEAQ.

Of note for this clone: One end of the junction is discordant with germline, which a read error may explain. The chain recombines TRBV7-7 with TRBJ2-7, with 12 bases identical to TRBD1. The germline V gene has CDR1 SSHAT and CDR2 FNYEAQ (reference sequence). The CDR3 extends over 15 amino acids. The CDR3 reads CASSLGTGGLYEQYF. DNA of the CDR3: TGTGCTAGCAGCTTAGGGACAGGGGGCTTGTACGAGCAGTACTTC.

The V and J genes are TRBV6-6 and TRBJ2-1; tentative D call: TRBD1 (6 bases). From germline, CDR1 is MNHNY and CDR2 SVGAGI (reference sequence). The CDR3 consists of 13 residues. V lost 5 bases to trimming and J lost 9 bases, with 14 bases between them. The CDR3 region has the DNA TGTGCCAGCAGTGGCTACAGGGACGGTGAGCAGTTCTTC. Translation: CASSGYRDGEQFF.

This rearrangement joins TRBV2 to TRBJ2-2; TRBD2 matches at 7 bases. J was trimmed by 1 base and V by 6 bases; bases with no gene match: 2. The germline gives CDR1 SNHLY, CDR2 FYNNEI. The CDR3 loop spans 14 amino acids. CDR3 protein: CASSQRGNTGELFF. CDR3 bases: TGTGCCAGCAGCCAGCGGGGGAACACCGGGGAGCTGTTTTTT.

The CDR3 here is CAWSGRQGDQPQHF. The CDR3 coding sequence is TGTGCCTGGAGTGGAAGACAGGGTGATCAGCCCCAGCATTTT. The chain joins TRBV30 to TRBJ1-5; 7 bases match TRBD1. The CDR3 has 14 residues. V lost 1 base, J lost 5 bases, and 5 bases stayed unmatched. Germline V gene lookup returns CDR1 GTSNPN and CDR2 SVGIG (reference sequence).

V is TRBV19 and J is TRBJ2-1, with D possibly being TRBD1 (5 bases). CDR1 is LNHDA, CDR2 SQIVND, per germline (reference sequence). V lost 4 bases and J lost 3, with 13 bases in between. CDR3 size: 15 residues. The CDR3 DNA reads as TGTGCCAGTAGTAGACAGACTTTACTCTACAATGAGCAGTTCTTC. Translation gives CASSRQTLLYNEQFF.

The chain links TRBV5-1 to TRBJ2-3, with D tentatively TRBD1 (5 bases). The CDR3 totals 15 residues. Germline CDR1 is SGHRS and CDR2 is YFSETQ. Trimming stripped 1 base from V and 5 bases from J, with 14 bases between. The CDR3 DNA is TGCGCCAGCAGCTTGAATCCAGGGCAAGGAGATACGCAGTATTTT. It codes for CASSLNPGQGDTQYF.